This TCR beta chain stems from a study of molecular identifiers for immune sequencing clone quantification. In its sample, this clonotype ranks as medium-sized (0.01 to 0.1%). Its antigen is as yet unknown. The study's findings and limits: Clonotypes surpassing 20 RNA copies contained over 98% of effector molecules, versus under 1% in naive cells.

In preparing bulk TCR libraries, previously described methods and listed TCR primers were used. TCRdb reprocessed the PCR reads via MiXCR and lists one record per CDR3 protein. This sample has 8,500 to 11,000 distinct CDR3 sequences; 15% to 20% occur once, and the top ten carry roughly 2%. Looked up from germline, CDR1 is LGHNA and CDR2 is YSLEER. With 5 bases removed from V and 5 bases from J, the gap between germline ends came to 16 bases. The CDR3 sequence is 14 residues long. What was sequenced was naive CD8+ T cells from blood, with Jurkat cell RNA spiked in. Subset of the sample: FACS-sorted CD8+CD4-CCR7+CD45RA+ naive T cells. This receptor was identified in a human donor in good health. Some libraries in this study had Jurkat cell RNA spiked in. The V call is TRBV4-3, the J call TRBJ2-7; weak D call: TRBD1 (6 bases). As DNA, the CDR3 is TGCGCCAGCAGCTCTCAACAGGGCCTCGACGAGCAGTACTTC. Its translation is CASSSQQGLDEQYF.